This T cell receptor beta chain was identified during a study of blood T cell repertoires in COVID-19. This clone was seen just once. Sequencing was performed with immunoSEQ multiplex PCR; in TCRdb, only in-frame clones are kept and a portion is missing. The table includes a few hundred thousand clones, around 80% detected once. Germline V gene data show CDR1 as WNHNN and CDR2 as SYGVQD (reference sequence). Deletions cut 8 bases from V and 7 bases from J, with 15 bases between. The CDR3 runs 14 residues. The J gene is TRBJ1-6, the V gene TRBV10-1; a weak D match, TRBD1 (5 bases). Sequences were obtained from peripheral blood. The sequence was collected from a woman in her 70s with acute or convalescent COVID-19. Written as DNA, the CDR3 is TGCGCCAGCTCTCCGGCCAGGGCGAATTCACCCCTCCACTTT. Translated: CASSPARANSPLHF.